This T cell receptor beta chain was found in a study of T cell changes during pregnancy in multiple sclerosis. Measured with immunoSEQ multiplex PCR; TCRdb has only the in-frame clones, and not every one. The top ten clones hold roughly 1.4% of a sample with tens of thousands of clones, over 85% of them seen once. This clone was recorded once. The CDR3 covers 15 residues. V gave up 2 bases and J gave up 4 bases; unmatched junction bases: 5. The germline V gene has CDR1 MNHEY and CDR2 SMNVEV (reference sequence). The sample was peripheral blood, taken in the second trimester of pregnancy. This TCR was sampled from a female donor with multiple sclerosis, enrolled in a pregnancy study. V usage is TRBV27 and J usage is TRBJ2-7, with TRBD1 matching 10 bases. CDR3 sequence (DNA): TGTGCCAGCAGTTTAGTGGGGGACAGGGGTTACGAGCAGTACTTC. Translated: CASSLVGDRGYEQYF.